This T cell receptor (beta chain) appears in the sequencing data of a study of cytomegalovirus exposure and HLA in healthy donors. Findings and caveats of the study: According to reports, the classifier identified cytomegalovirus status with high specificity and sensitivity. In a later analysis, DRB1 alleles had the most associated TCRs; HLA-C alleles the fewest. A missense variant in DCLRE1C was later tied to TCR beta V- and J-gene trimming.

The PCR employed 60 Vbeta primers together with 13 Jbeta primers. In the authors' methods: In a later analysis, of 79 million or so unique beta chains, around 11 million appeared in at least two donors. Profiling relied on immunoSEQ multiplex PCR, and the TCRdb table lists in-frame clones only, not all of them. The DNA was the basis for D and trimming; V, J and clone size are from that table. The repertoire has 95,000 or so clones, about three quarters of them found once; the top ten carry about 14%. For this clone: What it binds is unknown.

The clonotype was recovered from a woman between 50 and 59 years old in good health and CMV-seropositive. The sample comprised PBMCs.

The CDR3 DNA follows: TGTGCCAGCAGTGAAGGCACAGGGGGCATCGTCCAGCCCCAGCATTTT. Translated, it gives CASSEGTGGIVQPQHF. The gene calls are TRBV6-1 and TRBJ1-5, with 9 nucleotides matching TRBD1. After removal of 1 base from V and 7 bases from J, the junction contained 8 bases not matched to a gene. This CDR3 is built from 16 residues. Germline V gives CDR1 MNHNS, CDR2 SASEGT.